This T cell receptor beta chain was found in a study of Tregs in tolerant kidney transplant recipients. Some clones are missing from TCRdb's copy, which holds only in-frame ones; the method was immunoSEQ multiplex PCR. The sample consists of over 55,000 clones, 65% to 85% of them appearing once. Per the germline V gene, CDR1 is KGHSH and CDR2 is LQKENI. The length of the CDR3 is 13 residues. The J segment lost 8 bases and the V segment lost 3 bases, leaving 5 bases of the junction unmatched. Unstimulated regulatory T cells (CD4+CD25+CD127-), CD4+CD25- non-regulatory cells, CD4 and CD8 cells were FACS-sorted from thawed PBMCs.

Sequencing input: CD4+ T cells from blood. This sequence originates from a human donor in good health. The gene calls are TRBV18 and TRBJ1-2; 8 bases map to TRBD1. The CDR3 sequence is CASSPTGVEGYTF. In nucleotides, the CDR3 is TGTGCCAGCTCACCGACAGGGGTCGAAGGCTACACCTTC.